The 11 T cell receptor beta chains below come from one sample, sequenced in a study of identifying expanded T cells in peripheral blood (dated by TCRdb to 2018 to 2020). Libraries came from the immunoSEQ multiplex PCR assay. Not all clones reach the TCRdb copy of this immuneACCESS table, which keeps in-frame sequences only. Checked studies attribute under half of the gap to unresolved V genes and leave the rest unexplained. The sample includes tens of thousands of clones, with 80% to 90% observed a single time. The ten largest account for 4.5% of the sample. Sequencing was performed on blood. The receptors here all came from a person aged 18-70 years in good health.

The CDR3: CASSYLDRGGAEAFF. DNA of the CDR3: TGTGCCAGCAGTTACCTCGACAGGGGGGGGGCTGAAGCTTTCTTT. The genes are TRBV6-5 and TRBJ1-1; TRBD1 matches at 9 bases. Germline V gene sequence: CDR1 MNHEY, CDR2 SVGAGI. The J segment lost 6 bases and the V segment lost 2 bases, leaving 7 bases of the junction unmatched. CDR3 length equals 15 residues.

CDR3 in amino acids: CASTRDSSQPQHF. The CDR3 coding sequence is TGTGCCAGCACCCGGGACAGTTCTCAGCCCCAGCATTTT. The V call is TRBV6-5, the J call TRBJ1-5; 7 nucleotides line up with TRBD1. Germline values: CDR1 MNHEY, CDR2 SVGAGI. The CDR3 spans 13 residues. The junction had 6 bases not matched to a gene; V was cut back by 7 bases and J by 6 bases.

CDR3: CAWRVNNINEKLFF. In DNA form, the CDR3 reads TGTGCCTGGAGGGTGAACAACATTAATGAAAAACTGTTTTTT. This sequence joins TRBV30 and TRBJ1-4; no clear D. The CDR3 sequence is 14 residues long. Between the trimmed V and J ends, which lost 3 bases and 4 bases, there was a span of 12 bases. Looked up from germline, CDR1 is GTSNPN and CDR2 is SVGIG (reference sequence).

The CDR3, as DNA: TGCGCCAGCAGCCAAGATCTTTGGGGAATCGATGGCTACACCTTC. Amino acids: CASSQDLWGIDGYTF. The gene calls are TRBV4-3 and TRBJ1-2; D call uncertain. V was cut by 0 bases and J by 6 bases, with 14 bases left in between. This CDR3 has 15 amino acids. CDR1 LGHNA and CDR2 YSLEER come from the germline V gene.

A few counts support this clone. The V call is TRBV5-1, the J call TRBJ2-3, with D perhaps matching TRBD1 or TRBD2 (6 bases each). V lost 0 bases and J lost 1, with 12 bases in between. The germline V gene encodes CDR1 SGHRS and CDR2 YFSETQ. The CDR3 has 16 amino acids. CDR3 in amino acids: CASSLAGASGTDTQYF. In DNA, the CDR3 is TGCGCCAGCAGCTTGGCGGGGGCTAGCGGCACAGATACGCAGTATTTT.

The rearrangement joins TRBV4-1 to TRBJ1-3; D remains ambiguous. CDR1 and CDR2 from the germline V gene are MGHRA and YSYEKL. V was cut by 4 bases and J by 4 bases, with 14 bases left in between. The length of the CDR3 is 15 residues. The CDR3 is CASSLTRGSGNTIYF. For the CDR3, the DNA is TGCGCCAGCAGCCTGACACGCGGGTCGGGAAACACCATATATTTT.

The chain links TRBV7-9 to TRBJ1-3, with 7 positions matching TRBD1. Unmatched junction bases numbered 4, after V lost 4 bases and J lost 7 bases. Germline CDR1 is SEHNR and CDR2 is FQNEAQ (reference sequence). This CDR3 has 13 amino acids. The CDR3 is CASSSQGSNTIYF. DNA for the CDR3: TGTGCCAGCAGCTCACAGGGGTCGAACACCATATATTTT. The full variable domain, in which reference TRBV7-9 and TRBJ1-3 provide the parts outside the CDR3, is DTGVSQNPRHKITKRGQNVTFRCDPISEHNRLYWYRQTLGQGPEFLTYFQNEAQLEKSRLLSDRFSAERPKGSFSTLEIQRTEQGDSAMYLCASSSQGSNTIYFGEGSWLTVV.

The chain employs TRBV10-2 and TRBJ1-1; the D is unclear. Trimming took off 8 bases at V and 2 bases at J, with 18 bases between the two ends. The germline V gene has CDR1 WSHSY and CDR2 SAAADI. There are 15 residues in the CDR3. Here the CDR3 DNA reads TGCGCCAGCTCTCAACGGCGCGGTTTTAACACTGAAGCTTTCTTT. As protein: CASSQRRGFNTEAFF.

This chain joins TRBV5-6 and TRBJ1-5; D gene uncertain. V was pared by 0 bases and J by 0 bases, with 10 bases between. This CDR3 has 16 residues. The V gene's germline CDR1 is SGHDT and CDR2 YYEEEE. The CDR3 nucleotides read TGTGCCAGCAGCTTGGCTCCAGAGTATAGCAATCAGCCCCAGCATTTT. Translating gives CASSLAPEYSNQPQHF. Supplemented by reference TRBV5-6 and TRBJ1-5, the full variable domain reads DAGVTQSPTHLIKTRGQQVTLRCSPKSGHDTVSWYQQALGQGPQFIFQYYEEEERQRGNFPDRFSGHQFPNYSSELNVNALLLGDSALYLCASSLAPEYSNQPQHFGDGTRLSIL.

The rearrangement joins TRBV10-2 to TRBJ2-1; 8 nucleotides match TRBD1. CDR3 length: 15 residues. Trimming removed 5 bases from V and 7 bases from J; junction bases left unmatched: 10. The germline V gene has CDR1 WSHSY and CDR2 SAAADI. For the CDR3, the DNA is TGCGCCAGCAGTCACGAGAGACAGGGGAGGAATGAGCAGTTCTTC. Amino acid sequence: CASSHERQGRNEQFF.

This chain connects TRBV4-3 to TRBJ2-3; 7 nucleotides match TRBD1. Germline loops: CDR1 LGHNA, CDR2 YSLEER. With 0 bases clipped from V and 7 bases from J, the junction kept 7 bases outside the gene matches. This CDR3 spans 15 amino acids. CDR3 region: CASSQDRQGDYTQYF. For the CDR3, the DNA is TGCGCCAGCAGCCAAGATCGACAGGGCGACTATACGCAGTATTTT.